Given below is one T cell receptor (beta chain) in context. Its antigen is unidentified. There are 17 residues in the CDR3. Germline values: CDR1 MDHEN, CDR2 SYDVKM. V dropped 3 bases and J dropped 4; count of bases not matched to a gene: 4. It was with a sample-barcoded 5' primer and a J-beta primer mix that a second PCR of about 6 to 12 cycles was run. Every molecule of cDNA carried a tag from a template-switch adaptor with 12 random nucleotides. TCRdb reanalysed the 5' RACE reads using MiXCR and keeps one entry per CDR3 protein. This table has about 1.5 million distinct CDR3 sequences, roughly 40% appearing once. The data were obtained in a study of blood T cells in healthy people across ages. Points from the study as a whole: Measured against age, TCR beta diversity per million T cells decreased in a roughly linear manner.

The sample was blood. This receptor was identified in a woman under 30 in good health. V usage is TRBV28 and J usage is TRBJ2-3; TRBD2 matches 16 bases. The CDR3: CASSLGLAGGRSDTQYF. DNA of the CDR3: TGTGCCAGCAGTTTGGGACTAGCGGGGGGGCGATCAGATACGCAGTATTTT.